The rows below give T cell receptor beta chains drawn from one sample of a study of T-cell reconstitution after alpha-beta-depleted transplantation in children. TCRdb analysed the PCR reads with MiXCR anew, one entry per CDR3 protein. The sample carries tens of thousands of distinct CDR3 sequences, 7.5% to 10% recorded once. The source was PBMCs, mostly from graft donor cells, collected 60 days after TCRalphabeta/CD19-depleted stem cell transplant. The receptor source for this set is a male patient aged 2-15 years who had a stem cell transplant for chronic granulomatous disease, so the T cells may come from the graft donor. Each CDR3 is given with its conserved first and last residue.

>TRBV10-3|TRBJ1-2
CAISESSGTSYGYTF
>TRBV24-1|TRBJ2-2
CATSDLGTGGNGELFF
>TRBV6-2/TRBV6-3|TRBJ2-3
CASTLAGEGTDTQYF
>TRBV7-9|TRBJ1-4
CASSPGQHNEKLFF
>TRBV15|TRBJ2-1
CATSTAGLAIYEQFF
>TRBV18|TRBJ2-6
CASSPTGGATGANVLTF
>TRBV27|TRBJ2-1
CASSWATAGGLYNEQFF
>TRBV29-1|TRBJ2-1
CSVVMGAWNEQFF
>TRBV6-1|TRBJ2-3
CASTKGSNTDTQYF
>TRBV10-3|TRBJ2-1
CAISDVSNEQFF
>TRBV6-5|TRBJ2-1
CASRALAGGGVSYNEQFF
>TRBV18|TRBJ1-4
CASSPLAGESKLFF
>TRBV4-3|TRBJ1-1
CASSLQRGDRDTEAFF
>TRBV5-4|TRBJ2-7
CASVTSGGYEQYF
>TRBV20-1|TRBJ1-5
CSATRGPDQPQHF
>TRBV7-2|TRBJ2-7
CASSNRYEQYF
>TRBV10-2|TRBJ2-7
CASSVAGGPYEQYF
>TRBV19|TRBJ1-6
CASSPSSYNSPLHF
>TRBV4-2|TRBJ2-3
CASSQVLAGGTDTQYF
>TRBV15|TRBJ2-3
CATSRELVLGDTQYF
>TRBV28|TRBJ2-5
CASSPPGQAETQYF
>TRBV5-1|TRBJ1-1
CASSFRGRENTEAFF
>TRBV5-1|TRBJ2-7
CASSHVWWEQYF
>TRBV19|TRBJ1-6
CASSPRDVNSPLHF
>TRBV18|TRBJ1-4
CASSPTGVGLFF
>TRBV7-8|TRBJ2-7
CASSRSYSGTLYF
>TRBV6-5|TRBJ1-5
CASSSRQGLRQPQHF
>TRBV7-9|TRBJ2-5
CASSPGITSGQETQYF
>TRBV6-5|TRBJ2-6
CASSWGSGANVLTF
>TRBV30|TRBJ2-3
CAFERLSTDTQYF
>TRBV12-3/TRBV12-4|TRBJ2-7
CASSLWASGHEQYF
>TRBV6-1|TRBJ2-7
CASSPGLAPYEQYF
>TRBV4-2|TRBJ2-1
CASSQSSGGNEQFF
>TRBV7-9|TRBJ2-4
CASSPGTAAEGNIQYF
>TRBV20-1|TRBJ1-1
CSAPQTGLNTEAFF
>TRBV6-1|TRBJ2-1
CASSDSTVGEQFF
>TRBV5-8|TRBJ1-6
CASSLGGQHSPLHF
>TRBV27|TRBJ2-5
CASSLFPPGTQETQYF
>TRBV5-4|TRBJ1-4
CAISAQWDEKLFF
>TRBV6-1|TRBJ2-2
CASSPGLAGGEYTGELFF
>TRBV12-3/TRBV12-4|TRBJ2-7
CASSSTGTGGLEQYF
>TRBV7-2|TRBJ1-5
CASSLARSNQPQHF
>TRBV20-1|TRBJ2-5
CSARRPIAGSQETQYF
>TRBV3-1|TRBJ2-7
CASSTGTAKYEQYF
>TRBV9|TRBJ2-1
CASSAEWDEQFF